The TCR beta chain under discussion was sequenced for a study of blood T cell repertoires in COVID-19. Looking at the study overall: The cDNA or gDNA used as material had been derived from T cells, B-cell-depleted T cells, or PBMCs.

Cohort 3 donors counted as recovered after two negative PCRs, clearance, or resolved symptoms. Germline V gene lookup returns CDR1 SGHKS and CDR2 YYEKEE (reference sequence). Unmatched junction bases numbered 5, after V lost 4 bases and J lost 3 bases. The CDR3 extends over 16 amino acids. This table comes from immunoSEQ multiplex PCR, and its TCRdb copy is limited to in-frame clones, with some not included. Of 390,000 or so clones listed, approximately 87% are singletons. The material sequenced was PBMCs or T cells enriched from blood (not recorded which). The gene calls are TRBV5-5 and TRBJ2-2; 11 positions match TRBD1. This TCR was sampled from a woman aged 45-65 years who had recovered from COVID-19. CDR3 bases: TGTGCCAGCAGCCACGGGACAGGGGGATACACCGGGGAGCTGTTTTTT. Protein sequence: CASSHGTGGYTGELFF.